The rows below give T cell receptor beta chains drawn from one sample of a study of OX40 agonist ivuxolimab in advanced cancers. Here immunoSEQ multiplex PCR was the method, and the copy in TCRdb shows in-frame clones only, minus some. Of roughly 100,000 clones in the sample, around 82% were seen once. This specimen consisted of CD4+ or CD8+ T cells sorted from blood, obtained in a trial of the OX40 agonist ivuxolimab. These receptor sequences come from an adult with an advanced solid tumor such as melanoma, head and neck, liver or kidney cancer. The CDR3 runs from the conserved cysteine through the conserved F or W. D genes are given only for firm matches. Clone size is given for some rows only: seen once, a few or many times, or a class if the clone is expanded.

D gene	V gene	J gene	clone size	CDR3 DNA	CDR3 protein
.	TRBV7-9	TRBJ2-7	.	TGTGCCAGCAGCACAAGGGCGTACGAGCAGTACTTC	CASSTRAYEQYF
.	TRBV2	TRBJ2-7	.	TGTGCCAGCAGGAGGATAGCCGAGGTCGAGTACTTC	CASRRIAEVEYF
.	TRBV2	TRBJ2-1	.	TGTGCCAGCAGTTTTACCATTCGCCTGGACGAGCAGTTCTTC	CASSFTIRLDEQFF
.	TRBV7-8	TRBJ2-7	.	TGTGCCAGCAGCTTAAGACAGGTCCCCTACGAGCAGTACTTC	CASSLRQVPYEQYF
TRBD2	TRBV27	TRBJ2-7	.	TGTGCCAGCAGTCCGGGGACTAGCGGGACCGGCGAGCAGTACTTC	CASSPGTSGTGEQYF
.	TRBV7-2	TRBJ2-3	.	TGTGCCAGCAGCTTAGCGGCAGGGCGAGATACGCAGTATTTT	CASSLAAGRDTQYF
.	TRBV18	TRBJ2-7	.	TGTGCCAGCGCTACCGGGTTACGCGAGCAGTACTTC	CASATGLREQYF
TRBD1	TRBV19	TRBJ2-1	few	TGTGCCACCTCGGACAGGGACTACAATGAGCAGTTCTTC	CATSDRDYNEQFF
.	TRBV6-6	TRBJ1-5	few	TGTGCCAGCAGTTACTCGATCGGGAAGGTTCAGCCCCAGCATTTT	CASSYSIGKVQPQHF
TRBD2	TRBV11-2	TRBJ2-3	.	TGTGCCAGCAGTACGCGACTAGCGGGAGATTGGGATACGCAGTATTTT	CASSTRLAGDWDTQYF
.	TRBV28	TRBJ2-5	.	TGTGCCAGCAGCAGCCCAGAGACCCAGTACTTC	CASSSPETQYF
.	TRBV2	TRBJ1-4	few	TGTGCCAGCAGTTACGGGGCGGATGAAAAACTGTTTTTT	CASSYGADEKLFF
.	TRBV5-3	TRBJ2-7	.	TGTGCCAGAAGCTGGCCTTACGGGGGCTTCAACGAGCAGTACTTC	CARSWPYGGFNEQYF
TRBD1	TRBV28	TRBJ1-2	.	TGTGCCAGCAGTTTATCGGCAGGGGGAGATGGCTACACCTTC	CASSLSAGGDGYTF
.	TRBV11-2	TRBJ1-1	.	TGTGCCAGCAGCTACCCCGGGCCCCCGAACATGAACACTGAAGCTTTCTTT	CASSYPGPPNMNTEAFF
TRBD1	TRBV10-2	TRBJ1-5	.	TGCGCCAGCAATCGACAGGGGGACAATCAGCCCCAGCATTTT	CASNRQGDNQPQHF
TRBD1	TRBV6-5	TRBJ1-4	.	TGTGCCAGCAGAACGGACAGGGGTAATGAAAAACTGTTTTTT	CASRTDRGNEKLFF
.	TRBV7-2	TRBJ2-7	.	TGTGCCAGCAGTTATACAGAGCAGACAACCTACGAGCAGTACTTC	CASSYTEQTTYEQYF
TRBD2	TRBV28	TRBJ2-7	.	TGTGCCAGCAGTTTAAAAGTTTGGGAGGGGCCGCAGGGATTCGAGCAGTACTTC	CASSLKVWEGPQGFEQYF
.	TRBV4-1	TRBJ1-5	.	TGCGCCAGCAGCCAAGAGGTAGGGGGCAATCAGCCCCAGCATTTT	CASSQEVGGNQPQHF
.	TRBV21-1	TRBJ2-7	.	TGTGCCAGCATGGGACTAGCGGACTACGAGCAGTACTTC	CASMGLADYEQYF
.	TRBV25-1	TRBJ1-2	few	TGTGCCAGCAGTGGGCTACAACGTGGCTACACCTTC	CASSGLQRGYTF
.	TRBV28	TRBJ2-5	.	TGTGCCAGCACCCTGGTGGGTGTTGTGTACTTC	CASTLVGVVYF
TRBD2	TRBV9	TRBJ2-7	once	TGTGCCAGCAGCGTAGTCGCGGGGGGCGAGCAGTACTTC	CASSVVAGGEQYF
.	TRBV6-5	TRBJ2-2	.	TGTGCCAGCACCTTAGGTGGGGAGCTGTTTTTT	CASTLGGELFF
TRBD2	TRBV28	TRBJ2-1	once	TGTGCCAGCAATGGACTAGCGGAGGAGAATGAGCAGTTCTTC	CASNGLAEENEQFF
TRBD1	TRBV9	TRBJ2-7	.	TGTGCCAGCAGCGCCGATGGACAGGGGCCGGTGTACTTC	CASSADGQGPVYF
TRBD2	TRBV9	TRBJ2-5	few	TGTGCCAGCAGCACTAGCCTGGGACTAGAAGAGACCCAGTACTTC	CASSTSLGLEETQYF
TRBD1	TRBV7-2	TRBJ1-1	.	TGTGCCAGCAGAGGGACAGGGGGCGGGACTGAAGCTTTCTTT	CASRGTGGGTEAFF
.	TRBV19	TRBJ2-7	.	TGTGCCAGTAGTATATTGGGGGGCGCCCCCTACGAGCAGTACTTC	CASSILGGAPYEQYF
.	TRBV9	TRBJ2-2	.	TGTGCCAGCAGCGTAGCTGGCGCGAACACCGGGGAGCTGTTTTTT	CASSVAGANTGELFF
.	TRBV4-2	TRBJ1-1	.	TGTGCCAGCAGCCAAGAGTCAGGGATCGAAGCTTTCTTT	CASSQESGIEAFF
.	TRBV6-5	TRBJ2-1	.	TGTGCCAGCACAAGTACCGGAAACTACAATGAGCAGTTCTTC	CASTSTGNYNEQFF
.	TRBV7-9	TRBJ1-2	.	TGTGCCAGCAGCCAAGGCTCGCGGGGGGCTCACTATGGCTACACCTTC	CASSQGSRGAHYGYTF
.	TRBV2	TRBJ2-7	.	TGTGCCAGCAGTGAAGAACAGGCCACCTACGAGCAGTACTTC	CASSEEQATYEQYF
.	TRBV5-1	TRBJ2-2	.	TGCGCCAGCAGCTTGCAGGGGTCCGGGGAGCTGTTTTTT	CASSLQGSGELFF
.	TRBV6-6	TRBJ2-1	.	TGTGCCAGCAGTCGCTCCCGGGACCACTCCTACAATGAGCAGTTCTTC	CASSRSRDHSYNEQFF
.	TRBV5-1	TRBJ2-1	.	TGCGCCAGCAGTAGCTGGGATGAGCAGTTCTTC	CASSSWDEQFF
TRBD2	TRBV6-4	TRBJ2-1	.	TGTGCCAGCAGTGTAACTAGCGGGATAAATGAGCAGTTCTTC	CASSVTSGINEQFF
.	TRBV19	TRBJ2-1	.	TGTGCCAGTAGCCGGGAGGACAGGGTCTACAATGAGCAGTTCTTC	CASSREDRVYNEQFF
.	TRBV25-1	TRBJ2-7	.	TGTGCCAGCAGTGAATGGGGCGGGGTAGACTACGAGCAGTACTTC	CASSEWGGVDYEQYF
TRBD1	TRBV28	TRBJ1-3	.	TGTGCCAGCAGTTCACAGGGGGCGGGAAACACCATATATTTT	CASSSQGAGNTIYF
.	TRBV7-2	TRBJ1-5	.	TGTGCCAGCAGCTTATTTGAGGGGTCCAATCAGCCCCAGCATTTT	CASSLFEGSNQPQHF
.	TRBV7-6	TRBJ1-1	.	TGTGCCAGCAGCTTAGGTTGGGCAGGGGCCACTGAAGCTTTCTTT	CASSLGWAGATEAFF
TRBD2	TRBV7-2	TRBJ2-7	.	TGTGCCACCAGCGGGGGCGGGAGGAGCTCCTACGAGCAGTACTTC	CATSGGGRSSYEQYF
TRBD1	TRBV7-3	TRBJ2-1	.	TGTGCCAGCAGCTCGCGGAACGGGACAGGCGACAATGAGCAGTTCTTC	CASSSRNGTGDNEQFF
.	TRBV6-1	TRBJ1-2	.	TGTGCCAGCAGTGAAGCGGAGGGGGCTAACTATGGCTACACCTTC	CASSEAEGANYGYTF
.	TRBV4-1	TRBJ1-1	.	TGCGCCAGCAGCCGAGGGATAATGAACACTGAAGCTTTCTTT	CASSRGIMNTEAFF
TRBD1	TRBV18	TRBJ2-5	.	TGTGCCAGCTCTCAAACAGGGGGCTATAAGGAGACCCAGTACTTC	CASSQTGGYKETQYF
TRBD2	TRBV19	TRBJ2-2	.	TGTGCCAGTAGTATAGATCCGGGTCTAGCGGGAGTTTGGACCGGGGAGCTGTTTTTT	CASSIDPGLAGVWTGELFF
.	TRBV19	TRBJ1-1	once	TGTGCCAGTACAATCGGGGAAGTAAACACTGAAGCTTTCTTT	CASTIGEVNTEAFF
TRBD1	TRBV9	TRBJ1-1	.	TGTGCCAGCAGCGAGGGGAAAGGGACAGGCCACACTGAAGCTTTCTTT	CASSEGKGTGHTEAFF
.	TRBV7-2	TRBJ2-7	.	TGTGCCAGCAGCTTAACCCCGGGAATGGTCCACGAGCAGTACTTC	CASSLTPGMVHEQYF
TRBD2	TRBV5-1	TRBJ2-2	.	TGCGCCAGCAGCTTAGGGACTAGCGGAAACACCGGGGAGCTGTTTTTT	CASSLGTSGNTGELFF
TRBD1	TRBV19	TRBJ1-5	.	TGTGCCAGTCGACTTGAGACAGGGGGGGTTCAGCCCCAGCATTTT	CASRLETGGVQPQHF
.	TRBV30	TRBJ2-7	.	TGTGCCTGGAGTGTACTCCGGGACTACGAGCAGTACTTC	CAWSVLRDYEQYF